The 6 T cell receptor beta chains given below trace back to one sample, sequenced in a study of shared clonotypes between healthy human individuals. CD45RO-negative cells were positively selected for CCR7, leaving out terminally differentiated effector memory CD45RA+ cells. Libraries were prepared by immunoSEQ multiplex PCR; TCRdb keeps only in-frame clonotypes and omits some of them. The sample carries around 2.1 million clones, about 92% recorded once. Sequencing was carried out using naive CD8+ T cells from PBMCs. These TCRs come from a man younger than 30 in good health. Some clones in this sample may be carry-over from other donors' samples.

The V call is TRBV14, the J call TRBJ2-7, with 7 nucleotides matching TRBD2. V shed 4 bases and J 2 bases; nucleotides not matched to a gene: 8. The CDR3 has 15 amino acids. Per germline, CDR1 SGHDN and CDR2 FVKESK. CDR3 region: CASSPFAGVTYEQYF. CDR3 sequence (DNA): TGTGCCAGCAGCCCCTTTGCGGGAGTTACCTACGAGCAGTACTTC.

The chain recombines TRBV15 with TRBJ1-1; TRBD1 matches 7 bases. The V segment lost 5 bases and the J segment 6 bases; nucleotides outside the gene matches: 6. Germline CDR1 LNHNV, CDR2 YYDKDF (reference sequence). The CDR3 loop spans 13 amino acids. The CDR3 sequence is CATSVGTDSEAFF. CDR3 coding DNA: TGTGCCACCAGCGTAGGGACAGACTCTGAAGCTTTCTTT. Full variable domain (outside the CDR3, taken from reference TRBV15 and TRBJ1-1): DAMVIQNPRYQVTQFGKPVTLSCSQTLNHNVMYWYQQKSSQAPKLLFHYYDKDFNNEADTPDNFQSRRPNTSFCFLDIRSPGLGDTAMYLCATSVGTDSEAFFGQGTRLTVV.

The genes are TRBV4-1 and TRBJ2-5, with 7 bases aligning to TRBD1. Germline loops: CDR1 MGHRA, CDR2 YSYEKL. Losses at the gene ends were 4 bases for V and 5 bases for J; bases not matched to a gene: 4. This CDR3 spans 13 amino acids. CDR3 in amino acids: CASSRQGVETQYF. CDR3 coding DNA: TGCGCCAGCAGCCGACAGGGCGTGGAGACCCAGTACTTC.

The chain uses TRBV7-9 and TRBJ2-7; a weak D match, TRBD2 (6 bases). V dropped 2 bases and J dropped 5 bases, with 10 bases sitting between them. Germline loops: CDR1 SEHNR, CDR2 FQNEAQ (reference sequence). The CDR3 consists of 13 residues. The DNA for the CDR3 is TGTGCCAGCAGCTTAAAGGGGAGGAACGAGCAGTACTTC. Translation gives CASSLKGRNEQYF.

The CDR3 protein is CASSLELELEGSDTQYF. The CDR3 nucleotides are TGTGCCAGCAGCTTAGAGCTGGAGCTAGAAGGGTCAGATACGCAGTATTTT. This chain connects TRBV7-8 to TRBJ2-3; D not resolved. Germline V gene lookup returns CDR1 SGHVS and CDR2 FQNEAQ. This CDR3 region has 17 residues. Trimming cost V 1 base and J 4 bases, with 18 bases left between them.

This clone has more than one count but fewer than ten. The J gene is TRBJ2-1, the V gene TRBV19; D is uncertain. The CDR3 sequence is 13 residues long. Germline CDR1 LNHDA, CDR2 SQIVND (reference sequence). V dropped 4 bases and J dropped 7 bases, with 11 bases sitting between them. CDR3 sequence reads: CASSSSPVNEQFF. CDR3 DNA sequence: TGTGCCAGTAGTAGTAGCCCGGTTAATGAGCAGTTCTTC. Full variable domain (missing parts from reference TRBV19 and TRBJ2-1): DGGITQSPKYLFRKEGQNVTLSCEQNLNHDAMYWYRQDPGQGLRLIYYSQIVNDFQKGDIAEGYSVSREKKESFPLTVTSAQKNPTAFYLCASSSSPVNEQFFGPGTRLTVL.